This T cell receptor beta chain was observed in a study of blood T cell repertoires in COVID-19. Study-level information: Samples taken during acute and convalescent COVID-19 were collected in the United States, Italy and Spain.

As handled by the study authors: Reference gene primer amplification yielded estimated nucleated cell counts. Generated by immunoSEQ multiplex PCR, the TCRdb table keeps only in-frame clones and is missing some. Clonal size and the V and J genes are those of that table, whereas D and trimming came from the DNA. Of under 100,000 clones detected, roughly 87% appear once; the ten largest clones hold approximately 8%. The V end lost 6 bases, the J end lost 5 bases, and 16 bases lay between the germline ends. Germline V gene sequence: CDR1 LNHDA, CDR2 SQIVND (reference sequence). This CDR3 is 14 amino acids long.

The sequenced sample was peripheral blood. J is TRBJ2-5 and V is TRBV19, with TRBD2 as a possible D gene (6 bases). The clonotype was recovered from a man aged 30 to 39 with acute or convalescent COVID-19. The CDR3 sequence: CASSALGGKETQYF. The CDR3 DNA follows: TGTGCCAGTAGCGCCTTAGGAGGGAAGGAGACCCAGTACTTC.